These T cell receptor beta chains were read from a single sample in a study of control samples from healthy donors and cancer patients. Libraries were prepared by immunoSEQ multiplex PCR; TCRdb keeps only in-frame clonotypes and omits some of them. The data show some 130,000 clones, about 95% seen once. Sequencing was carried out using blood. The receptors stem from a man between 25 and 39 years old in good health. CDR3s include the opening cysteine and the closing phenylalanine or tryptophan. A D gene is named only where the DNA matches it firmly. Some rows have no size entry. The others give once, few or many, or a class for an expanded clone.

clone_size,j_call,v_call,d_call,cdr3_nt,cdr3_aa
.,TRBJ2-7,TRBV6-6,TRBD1,TGTGCCGGCAGGCAGACAGGGAATCCCTACGAGCAGTACTTC,CAGRQTGNPYEQYF
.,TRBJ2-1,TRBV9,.,TGTGCCAGCAGCGTCTCCGAGACAGTAAACAATGAGCAGTTCTTC,CASSVSETVNNEQFF
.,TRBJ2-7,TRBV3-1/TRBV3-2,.,TGTGCCAGCAGCCGGGGCTACTACGAGCAGTACTTC,CASSRGYYEQYF
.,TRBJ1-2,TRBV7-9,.,TGTGCCAGCAGCTCGATGTTAAAGGGACCCTATGGCTACACCTTC,CASSSMLKGPYGYTF
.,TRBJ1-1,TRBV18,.,TGTGCCAGCTCACCAATTGGGGGAGACACTGAAGCTTTCTTT,CASSPIGGDTEAFF
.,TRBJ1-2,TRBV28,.,TGTGCCAGCAGTTCTACCCAGGACGGTCCCTATGGCTACACCTTC,CASSSTQDGPYGYTF
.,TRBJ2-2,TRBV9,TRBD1,TGTGCCAGCAGTGGTGGGGACAGAGGGGCCGGGGAGCTGTTTTTT,CASSGGDRGAGELFF
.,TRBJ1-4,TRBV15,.,TGTGCCACCAGCAGAGATAAGTTTGCTGAGAAACTGTTTTTT,CATSRDKFAEKLFF
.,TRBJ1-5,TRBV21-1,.,TGTGCCAGCAGCAAAGCGCATGGGGACTACAATCAGCCCCAGCATTTT,CASSKAHGDYNQPQHF
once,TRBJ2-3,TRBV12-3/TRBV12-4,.,TGTGCCAGCAGGCCAGGGCGCACAGATACGCAGTATTTT,CASRPGRTDTQYF
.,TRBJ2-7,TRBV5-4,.,TGTGCCAGCAGTTGGCAGGGTTATTTAGAAGAGCAGTACTTC,CASSWQGYLEEQYF
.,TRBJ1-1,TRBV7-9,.,TGTGCCAGCAGCAAAGGGGCAGGGTGGACTGAAGCTTTCTTT,CASSKGAGWTEAFF
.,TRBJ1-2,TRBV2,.,TGTGCCAGCAGCCGAATCGGGCTCATCGACTACACCTTC,CASSRIGLIDYTF
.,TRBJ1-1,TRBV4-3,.,TGCGCCAGCAGCCAAGATCTAACAGGGCAGCTTGGGGCTTTCTTT,CASSQDLTGQLGAFF
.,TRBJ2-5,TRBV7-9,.,TGTGCCAGCAGCTTAGGATTTGAGACCCAGTACTTC,CASSLGFETQYF
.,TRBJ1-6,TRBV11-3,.,TGTGCCAGCAGCTCGGAATATAATTCACCCCTCCACTTT,CASSSEYNSPLHF
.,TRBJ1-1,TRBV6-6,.,TGTGCCAGCAGTTCCACAGGAGTTACTGAAGCTTTCTTT,CASSSTGVTEAFF
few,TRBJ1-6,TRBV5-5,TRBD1,TGTGCCAGCAGCTTAAGGGGGCCCAATTCACCCCTCCACTTT,CASSLRGPNSPLHF
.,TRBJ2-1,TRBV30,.,TGTGCCTGGAGTGTCAAGGGATGGTCCTACAATGAGCAGTTCTTC,CAWSVKGWSYNEQFF
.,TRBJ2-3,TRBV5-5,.,TGTGCCAGCAGCTTAGTGGTAGCGGATACAGATACGCAGTATTTT,CASSLVVADTDTQYF
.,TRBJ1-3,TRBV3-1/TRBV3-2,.,TGTGCCAGCAGCCAAGATCCATTTGCTGGAAACACCATATATTTT,CASSQDPFAGNTIYF
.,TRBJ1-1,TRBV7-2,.,TGTGCCAGCAGCGTCGACGGCACTGAAGCTTTCTTT,CASSVDGTEAFF
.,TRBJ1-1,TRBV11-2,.,TGTGCCAGCAGCTCCCCACTCACGTTTAAAACTGAAGCTTTCTTT,CASSSPLTFKTEAFF
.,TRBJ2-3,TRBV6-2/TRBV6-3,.,TGTGCCAGCAGTCCAGAGATGGCTGGAGCAGATACGCAGTATTTT,CASSPEMAGADTQYF
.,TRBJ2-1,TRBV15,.,TGTGCCACCAGCAGTAACGAGGGGCAGACTATCTACAATGAGCAGTTCTTC,CATSSNEGQTIYNEQFF
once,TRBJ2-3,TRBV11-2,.,TGTGCCAGCAGCTACCTTATTAGGTCGGATACGCAGTATTTT,CASSYLIRSDTQYF
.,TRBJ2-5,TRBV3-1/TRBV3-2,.,TGTGCCAGCAGCCAAGTCCAGGGGCAAGAGACCCAGTACTTC,CASSQVQGQETQYF
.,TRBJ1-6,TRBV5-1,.,TGCGCCAGCAGCCTGGGGACCGCCGATTCACCCCTCCACTTT,CASSLGTADSPLHF
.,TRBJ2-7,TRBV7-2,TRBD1,TGTGCCAGCAGCCTAAAAACAGGGGTGGGGGAGCAGTACTTC,CASSLKTGVGEQYF
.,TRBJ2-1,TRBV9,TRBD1,TGTGCCAGCAGCCTGAGGGGGCAGGTCACGGGTAATGAGCAGTTCTTC,CASSLRGQVTGNEQFF
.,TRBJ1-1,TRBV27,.,TGTGCCAGCAGTTACCAGGGGCCGAACACTGAAGCTTTCTTT,CASSYQGPNTEAFF
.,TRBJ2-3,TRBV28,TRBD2,TGTGCCAGCAGAACTAGCGGGGGGGGAGATACGCAGTATTTT,CASRTSGGGDTQYF
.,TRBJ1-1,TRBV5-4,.,TGTGCCAGCAGCCCCGGGCTGAACACTGAAGCTTTCTTT,CASSPGLNTEAFF
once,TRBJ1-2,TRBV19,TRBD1,TGTGCCAGTAGTCACCGGGGACAGCCCCCTGGCTACACCTTC,CASSHRGQPPGYTF
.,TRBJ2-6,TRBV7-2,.,TGTGCCAGCAGCAGGGACTCTGGGGCCAACGTCCTGACTTTC,CASSRDSGANVLTF
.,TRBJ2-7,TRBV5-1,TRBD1,TGCGCCAGCAGCACTACAGGGGGTAGAGACGAGCAGTACTTC,CASSTTGGRDEQYF
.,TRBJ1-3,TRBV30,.,TGTGCCTGGAGTGTAAGGCCAGACCGTTCCTCTGGAAACACCATATATTTT,CAWSVRPDRSSGNTIYF
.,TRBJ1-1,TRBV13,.,TGTGCCAGCAGCTTAGTTATTGGGAGTCAGAACACTGAAGCTTTCTTT,CASSLVIGSQNTEAFF
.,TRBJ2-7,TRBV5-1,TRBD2,TGCGCCAGCAGCGCGAGCGGGGGCTCCTACGAGCAGTACTTC,CASSASGGSYEQYF
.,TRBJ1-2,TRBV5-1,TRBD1,TGCGCCAGCAGCTGGGGACAGGTTAACTATGGCTACACCTTC,CASSWGQVNYGYTF
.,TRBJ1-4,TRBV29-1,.,TGCAGCGTTGAAGCAGGAGCGACGATGGAACTGTTTTTT,CSVEAGATMELFF
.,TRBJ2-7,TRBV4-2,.,TGTGCCAGCAGCCAAGATTGGACAGCCTACTACGAGCAGTACTTC,CASSQDWTAYYEQYF
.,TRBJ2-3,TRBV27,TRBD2,TGTGCCAGCAGTTTTTACGGGGGGGCCGGAGATACGCAGTATTTT,CASSFYGGAGDTQYF
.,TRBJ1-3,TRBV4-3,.,TGCGCCAGCAGCCAGACCCTGGGCACGCGAAACACCATATATTTT,CASSQTLGTRNTIYF
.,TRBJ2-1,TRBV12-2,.,TGTGCAAGTCGCTTAGCGCTGAGATCATACAATGAGCAGTTCTTC,CASRLALRSYNEQFF
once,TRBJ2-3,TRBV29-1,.,TGCAGCGTTCCCCAGGGACCCACAGATACGCAGTATTTT,CSVPQGPTDTQYF
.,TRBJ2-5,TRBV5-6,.,TGTGCCAGCAGCTTGGGGGGGGCCTCGGAGACCCAGTACTTC,CASSLGGASETQYF
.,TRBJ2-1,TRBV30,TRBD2,TGTGCCTGGAGTGCGGTAGCGGGGGGGCGGCTCTACAATGAGCAGTTCTTC,CAWSAVAGGRLYNEQFF
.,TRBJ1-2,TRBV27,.,TGTGCCAGCAGTTCCCGGGCCGCCACGTCTTCGGGCTATGGCTACACCTTC,CASSSRAATSSGYGYTF
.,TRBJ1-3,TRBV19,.,TGTGCCAGTAGTATGCAGGGACGGCTCTCTGGAAACACCATATATTTT,CASSMQGRLSGNTIYF
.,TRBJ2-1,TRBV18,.,TGTGCCAGCTCACTGCGCGATGAGCAGTTCTTC,CASSLRDEQFF
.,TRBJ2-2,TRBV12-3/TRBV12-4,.,TGTGCCAGCAGTTCAACAGGGCTCGGGGAGCTGTTTTTT,CASSSTGLGELFF
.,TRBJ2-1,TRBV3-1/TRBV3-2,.,TGTGCCAGCAGCCTCAGAAGGGGACTGGGGTACAATGAGCAGTTCTTC,CASSLRRGLGYNEQFF
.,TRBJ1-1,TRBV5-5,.,TGTGCCAGCAGCGGCATGTCATCCGAAGCTTTCTTT,CASSGMSSEAFF
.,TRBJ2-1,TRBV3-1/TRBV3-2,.,TGTGCCAGCAGCCAAGCGGGGAAGGAGCAGTTCTTC,CASSQAGKEQFF